This T cell receptor beta chain was sequenced during a study of beta chain features in type 1 diabetes. Across the whole study: Patients were similar to healthy donors in age and gender (as well as in cell yields). Study-level findings and limits: Patients with Type 1 diabetes showed moderately but significantly shorter TCRB CDR3s in all four CD4+ subsets.

Deletions cut 2 bases from V and 7 bases from J, with 15 bases between. There are 14 residues in the CDR3. Germline CDR1 and CDR2: SGHVS and FNYEAQ. Expressed TCRB transcripts were sequenced because the isolated RNA had all been reverse transcribed beforehand. Here immunoSEQ multiplex PCR was the method, and the copy in TCRdb shows in-frame clones only, minus some. The table has approximately 170,000 clones, roughly 65% seen once. Regarding this clone: Its antigen remains unidentified.

Sample: naive CD4+ T cells from blood. This chain uses TRBV7-6 with TRBJ2-7; D might be TRBD1 (5 bases). The TCR sequence derives from a man aged 25-45 years with type 1 diabetes. The CDR3 loop reads CASSLKATAGEQYF. The CDR3 DNA reads as TGTGCCAGCAGCTTAAAGGCGACAGCTGGAGAGCAGTACTTC.